This T cell receptor (beta chain) derives from a study of cytomegalovirus exposure and HLA in healthy donors (dated 2017 in TCRdb). Regarding the study in general: According to an earlier analysis of a few hundred of the donors, 150 million to 200 million T cells yielded 117 million unique TCR beta sequences and about 300 Gb of sequence data. To study patterns of TCR occurrence, a later analysis re-analyzed previously published TCR beta repertoires from 500 to 850 donors and added high-resolution HLA genotyping. Several DR-DQ haplotypes were treated as single units for association and clustering because of strong linkage in the cohort. Rather than using new phenotypic data, the later analysis identified candidate immune exposures from TCR beta sequences and from how often those sequences occurred across donors. The number of typed donors differed by locus: roughly 629-640 for A, B, C, DRB1 and DQB1; some 540 for DQA1; roughly 600 for DPA1; and around 450 for DPB1. To predict cytomegalovirus infection status, the study combined high-throughput TCR immunosequencing, statistical association of individual TCRs with disease status, and machine learning. An early release that covered around 590 HLA-typed donors contained around 300 gigabases of sequencing data and 70 million to 100 million unique TCR sequences. HLA typing covered class I and class II loci at four-digit resolution. The study profiled the T cell repertoires of more than 500 subjects by immunosequencing and related them to cytomegalovirus serostatus. The study aimed to test whether signatures of past pathogen exposure could be identified by cataloging public T cell receptors. Donor age, sex, ethnicity and CMV serostatus were compiled together with the repertoire data. Among over 350 genotyped donors of the cohort, an average of around 240,000 unique TCR beta nucleotide sequences were sequenced per donor, roughly a sixth of them non-productive. In a later genetic analysis, genome-wide SNP genotypes for about 65% of the roughly 670 donors were used, and that subset was treated as a discovery cohort. In an earlier analysis of 500 to 650 of the donors, high-throughput TCR beta sequencing was used to judge whether each TCR beta V gene segment behaved as functional or pseudogenic. Along with the approximately 600-subject first cohort, a separate validation cohort of around 110 different subjects was used. Of the roughly 400 genotyped donors, roughly 76% were placed in the genetic ancestry cluster associated with self-reported Caucasian donors. All discovery cohort repertoires had been generated using a single sequencing platform. What the authors observed across the whole study: In the study, some 160 TCR beta chains were listed as associated with cytomegalovirus. Because counts were too low, some 17 rarely observed V segments, including chromosome 9 orphons, were excluded from the earlier analysis of about 500 of the donors. Sequencing depth was assumed to be roughly uniform across donors in the presence/absence analyses, though that assumption may not hold. Only TCR beta chains were sequenced in this cohort, and the absence of alpha or paired-chain data limited detectable features. Compared with equally common non-associated chains, HLA-associated TCR beta chains in a later analysis were more clonally expanded and had lower generation probabilities. A further reported finding was that TCR beta sequences accurately predicted the HLA-A and HLA-B alleles for most subjects in the first cohort. According to the authors, the approach could potentially be generalized to other disease states and immunological phenotypes. Cytomegalovirus status was reported to be diagnosed by the classifier with high specificity and sensitivity in both the original and validation cohorts. Compared with the roughly 670-donor mean, donors in an Asian-associated ancestry cluster had fewer N-insertions in productive TCRs, according to a later genetic analysis. Some IMGT-functional V segments, including TRBV6-2 and TRBV6-3, could not be distinguished by the 87-base-pair reads and were therefore excluded. A cluster of highly shared sequence variants was judged likely to be a technical artifact of the sequencing pipeline. Most TCR sequences were observed very rarely across donors, whereas some public TCRs were present in many individuals. Because some donors lacked HLA typing at each locus, the association tests relied only on the typed subset. In an earlier analysis of approximately 590 of the donors, most TCR beta V segments were observed in productive rearrangements about 90% or about 30% of the time, broadly matching IMGT annotations. At a false discovery rate of 0.05, a later analysis linked around 15,000 TCR beta sequences to specific HLA alleles. According to a later analysis, parvovirus B19, influenza, CMV and Epstein-Barr virus appeared linked to several top co-occurrence clusters. An association between a missense DCLRE1C variant and V-gene and J-gene trimming of TCR beta chains was found in a later genetic analysis and replicated in an independent cohort. In a later analysis, most CMV-associated TCR beta chains were found to appear HLA-restricted, with HLA associations seemingly driven largely by CMV exposure. Correlated functional status among segregating V segments might reflect linkage disequilibrium, but an unknown experimental factor could not be ruled out. In vitro tests confirmed that a few of the cytomegalovirus-associated TCR beta chains recognize cytomegalovirus antigens. In a later analysis, the rate of TCR association differed among HLA loci, with DRB1 alleles having the most associated TCRs and HLA-C alleles having the fewest. Immune exposure information for the cohort was limited to CMV serostatus. Assigning TCR associations to individual alleles was difficult when HLA alleles, especially DR and DQ, strongly co-occurred.

From a lookup of the germline V gene (reference sequence), CDR1 and CDR2 are LNHDA and SQIVND. The CDR3 sequence holds 13 residues, the cysteine and phenylalanine included. Of all the DNA, just the CDR3 is kept, 39 bases in frame from base 1. V is pared back by 1 base and J by 5 bases, with 9 bases lying between the germline termini. In total, 666 healthy bone marrow donors made up the cohort. All cohort members were sampled while nominally healthy, although unrecorded immune exposures were likely present. The donor tested CMV seronegative, placing the donor among the 350 to 400 seronegative members of the cohort. Each donor provided a peripheral blood sample, and peripheral blood mononuclear cells were used for TCR beta sequencing. The Qiagen DNeasy Blood Extraction Kit was used to extract genomic DNA from the blood cell samples. Libraries were prepared through the immunoSEQ multiplex PCR assay. A mixture of 60 forward primers for TCR Vbeta segments and 13 reverse primers for TCR Jbeta segments was used in the multiplex PCR. Amplification of the CDR3 region of rearranged TCR beta genes was performed with a multiplex PCR assay on genomic DNA. The Illumina HiSeq System was used to sequence the amplified TCR beta libraries as 87-base-pair reads. The authors' analysis ran thus. A later analysis counted some 74 million unique TCR beta chains across the 550 to 700 repertoires, and about 10 million of these chains were shared by at least two donors. Raw reads were error-corrected and collapsed into unique sequences with a nearest-neighbor algorithm that merged closely related sequences to remove PCR and sequencing errors. V, D and J gene segments were assigned by aligning CDR3 sequences to IMGT reference sequences. For a sequence to be retained, a match of at least six nucleotides was required to both a V gene segment and a J gene segment. A rearrangement was called productive if the CDR3 had no stop codons and remained in frame with V and J, and every other rearrangement was called non-productive. CDR3 was defined according to IMGT convention as the region running from the second conserved V-encoded cysteine to the conserved J-encoded phenylalanine. Sequences without an unambiguous match to a single V gene segment were excluded from the earlier analysis of 500 to 700 of the donors. In an earlier analysis of 587 of the donors, a V segment was called functional when productive rearrangements were above 56.7%, and segregating when the standard deviation between donors exceeded 5%. A statistical classification framework was built for diagnosing cytomegalovirus status from the catalog of TCR beta chain sequences. V and J gene assignment, in a later analysis, came from comparing TCR nucleotide sequences with IMGT/GENE-DB human TR gene sequences. Using the TCRdist pipeline, a later analysis assigned CDR3 sequences along with most-parsimonious VDJ recombination scenarios. In a later analysis, each TCR beta chain was defined by its CDR3 amino acid sequence together with its V-gene family, and reads lacking a unique V-gene family were excluded. In a later analysis, fewer than 600 highly shared, low-generation-probability nucleotide sequences were removed to address suspected cross-contamination and a sequencing artifact. In a later analysis, a clonal expansion index for each public chain was calculated from normalized within-repertoire ranks of inferred template counts. In a later analysis, generation probabilities were computed using a VDJ recombination model fitted to out-of-frame rearrangements, and the results were checked against IGoR. Hypergeometric tests were used in a later analysis to score TCR-TCR, TCR-HLA and TCR-CMV co-occurrence, with a repertoire-size bias correction applied to the TCR pairs. To estimate false discovery rates, a later analysis permuted the HLA or CMV assignments 20 times. A later analysis grouped co-occurring TCRs with DBSCAN, adding TCRdist sequence similarity when clustering within HLA-allele-positive subsets. Repertoires with fewer than 30,000 or more than 120,000 public chains, plus five repertoires with anomalous nucleotide sharing, were excluded from co-occurrence clustering. TCRdb provides this immuneACCESS table in a form limited to in-frame rearrangements. Some clones are lacking; in checked studies, under half of them reflect an unresolved V gene, and why the rest are absent is not known. V, J and clone size are those of that table, while D and trimming were read from the DNA. This sample is represented by about 160,000 clones; approximately 80% of them were singletons. The biggest ten clones account for around 1.6% of the sample.

Points on this clone: Its antigen is not yet known. There are no base qualities to consult, and no much larger clone falls within one base.

Sequencing was performed on PBMCs. The sequence was collected from a woman between 25 and 40 years old in good health and CMV-seronegative. Recombination joined TRBV19 with TRBJ2-7, with no reliable assignment of the D segment. The DNA sequence is TGTGCCAGTAGTATAGCCCCCGCGGACGAGCAGTACTTC. Translated, this is CASSIAPADEQYF.